The 19 T cell receptor beta chains presented below share a single source sample, sequenced in a study of beta chain features in type 1 diabetes. Expressed TCRB transcripts were sequenced, since all the RNA that had been isolated was reverse transcribed. Measured with immunoSEQ multiplex PCR; TCRdb has only the in-frame clones, and not every one. The table lists hundreds of thousands of clones, around 16% of them singletons. Source material: naive CD4+ T cells from blood. These receptors were collected from a man between 18 and 29 years old in good health.

V and J are TRBV4-2 and TRBJ2-7; unclear D gene. Trimming cost V 1 base and J 2 bases, with 6 bases left between them. The CDR3 sequence is 13 residues long. Germline loops: CDR1 LGHNA, CDR2 YNFKEQ. In DNA form, the CDR3 reads TGTGCCAGCAGCCAAGGGATGACCTACGAGCAGTACTTC. It is translated as CASSQGMTYEQYF.

This sequence joins TRBV6-5 and TRBJ1-2, with D unclear. V was shortened by 0 bases and J by 3 bases, with 5 bases between the two germline ends. The germline V gene has CDR1 MNHEY and CDR2 SVGAGI. The CDR3 is made up of 13 amino acids. CDR3 protein: CASSYSAHYGYTF. Written as DNA, the CDR3 is TGTGCCAGCAGTTACTCGGCGCACTATGGCTACACCTTC.

This chain links TRBV4-2 with TRBJ1-5; 9 positions agree with TRBD1. CDR3 length: 15 residues. CDR1 LGHNA and CDR2 YNFKEQ come from the germline V gene. V trimming: 3 bases; J trimming: 6 bases; junction bases outside the gene matches: 6. The CDR3, as DNA: TGTGCCAGCAGCCAGGCTGGGACAGGGAGTCAGCCCCAGCATTTT. Encoded protein: CASSQAGTGSQPQHF.

This clone has more than one count but fewer than ten. This chain links TRBV27 with TRBJ1-2; 9 nucleotides line up with TRBD1. From germline, CDR1 is MNHEY and CDR2 SMNVEV (reference sequence). The CDR3 extends over 15 amino acids. V shed 8 bases and J 7 bases; nucleotides not matched to a gene: 14. CDR3 amino acids: CASRSSGQGTGGYTF. CDR3 in DNA: TGTGCCAGCCGTTCGTCAGGACAGGGGACTGGTGGCTACACCTTC.

This clone has just a few counts. This chain uses TRBV4-1 with TRBJ2-1; maybe TRBD2 (6 bases). CDR1 and CDR2 from the germline V gene are MGHRA and YSYEKL. This CDR3 is 15 amino acids long. The V end was cut by 0 bases, the J end by 6 bases, with 12 bases between. The CDR3 is CASSQDRGGANEQFF. CDR3 bases: TGCGCCAGCAGCCAAGATCGTGGCGGGGCCAATGAGCAGTTCTTC.

This clone has a handful of counts. J is TRBJ1-1 and V is TRBV18; TRBD1 agrees at 9 bases. J gave up 5 bases and V 4 bases, and 2 bases lay outside the gene matches. Germline V gene lookup returns CDR1 KGHSH and CDR2 LQKENI. The CDR3 covers 13 residues. The CDR3 DNA follows: TGTGCCAGCTCACTTGGACAGGGGACTGAAGCTTTCTTT. Translating it yields CASSLGQGTEAFF.

Only one count was recorded for this clone. The chain employs TRBV27 and TRBJ2-2, with 9 bases lining up with TRBD2. CDR3 length equals 17 residues. Losses at the gene ends were 1 base for V and 4 bases for J; bases not matched to a gene: 7. Per the germline V gene, CDR1 is MNHEY and CDR2 is SMNVEV (reference sequence). CDR3 residues: CASSLLRGGAGTGELFF. Here the CDR3 DNA reads TGTGCCAGCAGTTTATTACGCGGGGGGGCCGGCACCGGGGAGCTGTTTTTT.

CDR3 residues: CASSPQQDSTDTQYF. The CDR3 DNA follows: TGTGCCAGCTCACCCCAACAGGACAGCACAGATACGCAGTATTTT. This rearrangement joins TRBV18 to TRBJ2-3; D might be TRBD1 (5 bases). There are 15 residues in the CDR3. The V gene lost 3 bases and the J gene lost 0 bases, with 10 bases spanning the gap. The V gene's germline CDR1 is KGHSH and CDR2 LQKENI.

The chain carries TRBV7-6 and TRBJ2-2; D ambiguous. CDR1 and CDR2 (germline): SGHVS, FNYEAQ. The CDR3 is 14 residues long. Trimming removed 1 base from V and 1 base from J, with 4 bases in between. CDR3 bases: TGTGCCAGCAGCTTAGTGGTGAACACCGGGGAGCTGTTTTTT. Translation gives CASSLVVNTGELFF.

The rearrangement joins TRBV27 to TRBJ1-5, with D perhaps TRBD1 (6 bases). The CDR3 runs 15 residues. The V gene lost 9 bases and the J gene lost 5 bases, with 20 bases spanning the gap. CDR1 MNHEY and CDR2 SMNVEV come from the germline V gene (reference sequence). The CDR3: CARRGGQRTDQPQHF. The CDR3, as DNA: TGTGCCAGGAGGGGTGGACAGAGGACCGATCAGCCCCAGCATTTT.

This clone has only a few counts. J is TRBJ2-1 and V is TRBV4-1, with 11 bases lining up with TRBD1. The V and J ends lost 1 base and 6 bases, in that order; junction bases with no gene match: 2. Germline CDR1 reads MGHRA; CDR2 reads YSYEKL. CDR3 size: 15 residues. The CDR3 loop reads CASSQGGTGGNEQFF. The CDR3 coding sequence is TGCGCCAGCAGCCAAGGGGGGACAGGGGGCAATGAGCAGTTCTTC.

The table lists this clone with a few counts. CDR3 nucleotides: TGTGCCAGCTCCCGCAGGGGGCAGCGAGAGACCCAGTACTTC. As protein: CASSRRGQRETQYF. J is TRBJ2-5 and V is TRBV25-1; 8 bases fit TRBD1. Germline loops: CDR1 MGHDK, CDR2 SYGVNS. Unmatched junction bases numbered 9, after V lost 8 bases and J lost 4 bases. The CDR3 contains 14 residues.

The chain is built from TRBV7-2 and TRBJ2-3; 8 bases map to TRBD2. The ends lost 7 bases at V and 2 bases at J; junction bases unmatched: 11. The length of the CDR3 is 16 residues. Germline CDR1 reads SGHTA; CDR2 reads FQGNSA. CDR3 protein: CASTPRDGRATDTQYF. CDR3 nucleotides: TGTGCCAGCACCCCTAGGGACGGGAGGGCCACAGATACGCAGTATTTT.

This sequence joins TRBV6-4 and TRBJ2-6, with a weak D call TRBD1 (6 bases). The germline V gene encodes CDR1 MRHNA and CDR2 SNTAGT. The V gene lost 8 bases and the J gene lost 0 bases, with 14 bases spanning the gap. The CDR3 totals 16 residues. CDR3: CASAPQGLSGANVLTF. The CDR3 coding sequence is TGTGCCAGCGCCCCCCAGGGGCTCTCTGGGGCCAACGTCCTGACTTTC.

There are a few counts of this clone. The chain is built from TRBV7-3 and TRBJ1-1; 7 bases match TRBD1. Germline trimming cut 4 bases from V and 3 bases from J; bases unmatched to any gene: 8. This CDR3 is 15 amino acids long. Germline V gene data show CDR1 as SGHTA and CDR2 as FQGTGA. The CDR3 spells CASSSQTGTYTEAFF. DNA for the CDR3: TGTGCCAGCAGCTCCCAGACAGGGACCTACACTGAAGCTTTCTTT. Supplemented by reference TRBV7-3 and TRBJ1-1, the full variable domain reads GAGVSQTPSNKVTEKGKYVELRCDPISGHTALYWYRQSLGQGPEFLIYFQGTGAADDSGLPNDRFFAVRPEGSVSTLKIQRTERGDSAVYLCASSSQTGTYTEAFFGQGTRLTVV.

The sample holds a few counts of this clone. The chain has TRBV11-1 and TRBJ2-5; D not resolved. Germline assignment: CDR1 SGHAT and CDR2 FQDESV (reference sequence). V was pared by 5 bases and J by 5 bases, with 15 bases between. This CDR3 comprises 14 residues. The DNA of the CDR3 is TGTGCCAGCAGCGTCTCATTGGGCCGGGAGACCCAGTACTTC. The encoded protein is CASSVSLGRETQYF.

The chain joins TRBV15 to TRBJ1-4; D is uncertain. Germline loops: CDR1 LNHNV, CDR2 YYDKDF (reference sequence). The CDR3 sequence is 14 residues long. Trimming stripped 2 bases from V and 0 bases from J, with 4 bases between. Here the CDR3 DNA reads TGTGCCACCAGCAGATTGACAACTAATGAAAAACTGTTTTTT. Protein product: CATSRLTTNEKLFF.

Turning to this clone: The same CDR3 is also encoded by other DNA sequences in this sample. CDR3 DNA: TGTGCCAGCAGCGTAGCAGGGTATGACACAGATACGCAGTATTTT. Translation gives CASSVAGYDTDTQYF. The rearrangement joins TRBV9 to TRBJ2-3, with D perhaps TRBD1 (5 bases). CDR3 length: 15 residues. The germline V gene encodes CDR1 SGDLS and CDR2 YYNGEE. Deletions cut 0 bases from V and 2 bases from J, with 10 bases between. Variable domain in full (rest from reference TRBV9 and TRBJ2-3): DSGVTQTPKHLITATGQRVTLRCSPRSGDLSVYWYQQSLDQGLQFLIQYYNGEERAKGNILERFSAQQFPDLHSELNLSSLELGDSALYFCASSVAGYDTDTQYFGPGTRLTVL.

The chain recombines TRBV9 with TRBJ2-3; a weak D match, TRBD1 (6 bases). This CDR3 is built from 15 residues. Germline assignment: CDR1 SGDLS and CDR2 YYNGEE. Deletions cut 3 bases from V and 8 bases from J, with 19 bases between. The CDR3: CASSAPGHSLATQYF. CDR3 nucleotide sequence: TGTGCCAGCAGCGCCCCGGGACATAGCTTAGCTACGCAGTATTTT.